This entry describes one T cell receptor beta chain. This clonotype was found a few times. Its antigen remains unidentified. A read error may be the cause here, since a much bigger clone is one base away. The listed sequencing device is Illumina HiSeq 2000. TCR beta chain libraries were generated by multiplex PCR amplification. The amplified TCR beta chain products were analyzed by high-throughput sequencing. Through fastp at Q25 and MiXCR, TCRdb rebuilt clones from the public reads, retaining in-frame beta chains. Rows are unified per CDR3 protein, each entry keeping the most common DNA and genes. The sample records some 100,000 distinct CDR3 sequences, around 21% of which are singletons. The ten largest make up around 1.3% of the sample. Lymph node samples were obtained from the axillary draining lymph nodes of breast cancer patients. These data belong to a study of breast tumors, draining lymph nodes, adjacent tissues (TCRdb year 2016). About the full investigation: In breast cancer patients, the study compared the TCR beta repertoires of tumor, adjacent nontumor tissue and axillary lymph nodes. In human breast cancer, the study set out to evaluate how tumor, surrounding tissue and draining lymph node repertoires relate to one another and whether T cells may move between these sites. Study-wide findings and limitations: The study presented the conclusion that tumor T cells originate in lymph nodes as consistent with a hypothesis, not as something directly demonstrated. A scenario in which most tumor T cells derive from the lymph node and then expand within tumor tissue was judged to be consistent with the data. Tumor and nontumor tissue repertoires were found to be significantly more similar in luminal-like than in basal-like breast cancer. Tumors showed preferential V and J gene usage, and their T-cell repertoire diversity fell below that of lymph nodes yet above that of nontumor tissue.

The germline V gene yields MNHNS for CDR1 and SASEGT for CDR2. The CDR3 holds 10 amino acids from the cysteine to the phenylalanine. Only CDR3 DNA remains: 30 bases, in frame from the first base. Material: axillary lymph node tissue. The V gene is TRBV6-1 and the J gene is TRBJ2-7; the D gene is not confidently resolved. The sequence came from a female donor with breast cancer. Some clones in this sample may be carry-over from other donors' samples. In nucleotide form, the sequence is TGTGCCAGCGCCCTGTACGAGCGGTACTTC. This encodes CASALYERYF.